Sequencing of this T cell receptor beta chain was carried out in a study of identical twins. Each donor (without exception) was a healthy Caucasian. Trimming removed 5 bases from V and 0 bases from J, with 13 bases in between. Per germline, CDR1 SNHLY and CDR2 FYNNEI. This CDR3 comprises 15 residues. TCRdb re-analysed the 5' RACE reads in MiXCR, keeping a single row per CDR3 protein. The data contain about 250,000 distinct CDR3 sequences, roughly an eighth of them seen just once; the ten biggest clones take up 8.5% to 10%. This clonotype has a count of ten or more. The sequence derives from a young woman in good health. The V gene is TRBV2, the J gene TRBJ1-1; TRBD1 is a possible D gene (5 bases). Specimen: memory (CD45RO+) T cells sorted from blood. The CDR3: CASSRGPVMNTEAFF. CDR3 bases: TGTGCCAGCAGTCGGGGCCCCGTAATGAACACTGAAGCTTTCTTT. Full variable domain (missing parts from reference TRBV2 and TRBJ1-1): EPEVTQTPSHQVTQMGQEVILRCVPISNHLYFYWYRQILGQKVEFLVSFYNNEISEKSEIFDDQFSVERPDGSNFTLKIRSTKLEDSAMYFCASSRGPVMNTEAFFGQGTRLTVV.